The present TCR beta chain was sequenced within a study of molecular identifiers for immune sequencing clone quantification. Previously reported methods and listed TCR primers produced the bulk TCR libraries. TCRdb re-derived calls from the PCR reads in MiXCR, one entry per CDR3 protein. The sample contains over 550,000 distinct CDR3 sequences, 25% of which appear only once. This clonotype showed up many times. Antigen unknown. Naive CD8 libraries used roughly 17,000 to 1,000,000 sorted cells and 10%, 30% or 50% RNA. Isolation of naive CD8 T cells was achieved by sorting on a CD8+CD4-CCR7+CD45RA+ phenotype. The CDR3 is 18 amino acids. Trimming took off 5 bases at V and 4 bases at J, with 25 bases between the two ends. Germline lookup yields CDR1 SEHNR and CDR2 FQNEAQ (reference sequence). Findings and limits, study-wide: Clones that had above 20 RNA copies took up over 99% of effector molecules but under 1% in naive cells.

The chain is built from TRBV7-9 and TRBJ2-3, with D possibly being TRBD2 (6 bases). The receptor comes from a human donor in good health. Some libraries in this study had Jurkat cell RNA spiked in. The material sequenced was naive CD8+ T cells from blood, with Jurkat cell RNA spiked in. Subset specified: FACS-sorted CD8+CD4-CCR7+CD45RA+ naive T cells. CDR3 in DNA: TGTGCCAGCAGCCCTCCACCGACATTAGCGGAAGCGCCAGATACGCAGTATTTT. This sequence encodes CASSPPPTLAEAPDTQYF.